A single sample gave rise to the 24 T cell receptor beta chains below, sequenced in a study of beta chain features in type 1 diabetes. What was sequenced were expressed TCRB transcripts, since all of the isolated RNA had been reverse transcribed. Measured with immunoSEQ multiplex PCR; TCRdb has only the in-frame clones, and not every one. The repertoire includes 300,000 or so clones, roughly 8% of them detected once, and more than 0.4% sits in the top ten. Specimen: central memory CD4+ T cells from blood. These receptors were collected from a woman younger than 30 in good health.

This clone has just a few counts. The chain carries TRBV7-2 and TRBJ1-4; TRBD1 matches 7 bases. Trimming cost V 4 bases and J 10 bases; bases outside gene matches: 9. The CDR3 totals 14 residues. CDR1 is SGHTA and CDR2 is FQGNSA in the germline V gene. CDR3: CASSSRQGGGKLFF. Written as DNA, the CDR3 is TGTGCCAGCAGCTCACGACAGGGAGGTGGAAAACTGTTTTTT.

The chain has TRBV11-2 and TRBJ2-1; possible D gene TRBD2, 6 bases. CDR1 SGHAT and CDR2 FQNNGV come from the germline V gene. There are 16 residues in the CDR3. V lost 1 base and J lost 5, with 15 bases in between. The CDR3 spells CASSLVGGIGHNEQFF. CDR3 sequence (DNA): TGTGCCAGCAGCTTAGTGGGCGGGATAGGGCACAATGAGCAGTTCTTC.

This clone appeared many times. The chain combines TRBV12-1 with TRBJ2-6; the DNA was not used to check the table's D call, TRBD1. TRBV12-1 is recorded as a pseudogene. This CDR3 has 16 residues. CDR3 sequence reads: CASNDRWSPGANVLTF. The CDR3 region has the DNA TGTGCCAGCAACGACAGGTGGTCCCCTGGGGCCAACGTCCTGACTTTC.

The chain combines TRBV13 with TRBJ2-7; 10 bases map to TRBD2. CDR1 is PRHDT and CDR2 is FYEKMQ in the germline V gene (reference sequence). This CDR3 has 14 residues. The V segment lost 3 bases and the J segment 3 bases; nucleotides outside the gene matches: 2. The CDR3 region is CASSFTSGNYEQYF. DNA for the CDR3: TGTGCCAGCAGCTTTACTAGCGGGAACTACGAGCAGTACTTC.

In its sample, this clone was seen many times. The genes are TRBV2 and TRBJ1-1, with 8 bases identical to TRBD1. This CDR3 is 11 amino acids long. Germline CDR1 and CDR2: SNHLY and FYNNEI. The junction had 7 bases not matched to a gene; V was cut back by 6 bases and J by 13 bases. This chain's CDR3 is CASREDRVGFF. As DNA, the CDR3 is TGTGCCAGCAGAGAGGACAGGGTGGGTTTCTTT.

This clone was picked up many times. This rearrangement joins TRBV7-9 to TRBJ2-7; tentatively, D is TRBD1 or TRBD2 (5 bases each). V gave up 5 bases and J gave up 0 bases, with 11 bases separating them. This CDR3 comprises 14 residues. The germline gives CDR1 SEHNR, CDR2 FQNEAQ (reference sequence). This CDR3 reads CASSERDHSYEQYF. The CDR3 DNA follows: TGTGCCAGCAGCGAACGGGACCACTCCTACGAGCAGTACTTC.

This clone was seen many times. This chain links TRBV7-2 with TRBJ2-7, with 7 bases fitting TRBD2. The CDR3 contains 14 residues. The germline gives CDR1 SGHTA, CDR2 FQGNSA. The J segment lost 0 bases and the V segment lost 3 bases, leaving 2 bases of the junction unmatched. The CDR3 loop is CASSLGLSSYEQYF. CDR3 coding DNA: TGTGCCAGCAGCTTGGGACTATCCTCCTACGAGCAGTACTTC.

This clone was seen only a few times. The chain has TRBV7-2 and TRBJ2-2; TRBD2 matches 13 bases. CDR3 length: 18 amino acids. Trimming removed 5 bases from V and 4 bases from J; junction bases left unmatched: 10. CDR1 and CDR2 from the germline V gene are SGHTA and FQGNSA. CDR3 in amino acids: CASSPERGLAGVTGELFF. CDR3 DNA: TGTGCCAGCAGCCCGGAGCGCGGACTAGCGGGAGTCACCGGGGAGCTGTTTTTT.

This clone has more than one count but fewer than ten. The CDR3 region is CASSLRGKSTEAFF. In DNA form, the CDR3 reads TGTGCCAGCAGCTTGAGGGGGAAATCCACTGAAGCTTTCTTT. This sequence joins TRBV5-6 and TRBJ1-1, with D perhaps matching TRBD1 (6 bases). There are 14 residues in the CDR3. V was clipped by 1 base and J by 4 bases, with 11 bases between them. CDR1 and CDR2 from the germline V gene are SGHDT and YYEEEE.

The chain joins TRBV2 to TRBJ1-4; no clear D. The CDR3 is 14 residues long. CDR1 and CDR2 (germline): SNHLY, FYNNEI. The V end was cut by 5 bases, the J end by 4 bases, with 11 bases between. CDR3 nucleotide sequence: TGTGCCAGCAGTAAACAGAGATTTAATGAAAAACTGTTTTTT. Protein: CASSKQRFNEKLFF.

Of note for this clone: Other nucleotide sequences in the sample specify the same CDR3. The genes are TRBV19 and TRBJ2-6, with no clear D. The V gene lost 1 base and the J gene lost 0 bases, with 4 bases spanning the gap. CDR1 LNHDA and CDR2 SQIVND come from the germline V gene (reference sequence). This CDR3 has 15 amino acids. The CDR3 sequence: CASSIGSSGANVLTF. The DNA of the CDR3 is TGTGCCAGTAGTATAGGGAGCTCTGGGGCCAACGTCCTGACTTTC.

This clone was counted only a few times. The chain employs TRBV6-6 and TRBJ1-4; D unclear. Per the germline V gene, CDR1 is MNHNY and CDR2 is SVGAGI (reference sequence). V lost 3 bases, J lost 6 bases, and 5 bases lay in between. The CDR3 sequence is 12 residues long. Written as DNA, the CDR3 is TGTGCCAGCAGTTATTTGGATGAAAAACTGTTTTTT. Translating gives CASSYLDEKLFF.

This clone occurred a few times. The junction shows a germline mismatch at one end, possibly a read error. J is TRBJ2-1 and V is TRBV29-1; D may be TRBD1 or TRBD2 (5 bases each). The germline V gene has CDR1 SQVTM and CDR2 ANQGSEA. The CDR3 is 12 residues long. The CDR3 loop is CSVSGTYSEQFF. In DNA, the CDR3 is TGCAGCGTTTCCGGGACCTACAGTGAGCAGTTCTTC.

The sample holds a few counts of this clone. V gene TRBV28 combines with J gene TRBJ2-3; TRBD2 matches 13 bases. Germline V gene sequence: CDR1 MDHEN, CDR2 SYDVKM. Trimming at V came to 6 bases and at J to 7 bases, leaving 10 bases not matched to a gene. The CDR3 runs to 16 residues. CDR3 residues: CASSTSGRGFTNTQYF. The CDR3 DNA reads as TGTGCCAGCAGCACTAGCGGGAGGGGCTTTACGAATACGCAGTATTTT.

This clone came up a few times. The rearrangement links TRBV14 to TRBJ2-3; 7 bases line up with TRBD1. The length of the CDR3 is 17 residues. V dropped 4 bases and J dropped 0; count of bases not matched to a gene: 10. CDR1 and CDR2 from the germline V gene are SGHDN and FVKESK. The CDR3 DNA reads TGTGCCAGCAGCCCTCTATCCGACAGGGTTAGCACAGATACGCAGTATTTT. Amino acids: CASSPLSDRVSTDTQYF.

This chain uses TRBV7-2 with TRBJ2-5, with D possibly matching TRBD2 (6 bases). The V gene lost 2 bases and the J gene lost 5 bases, with 21 bases spanning the gap. Germline lookup yields CDR1 SGHTA and CDR2 FQGNSA. CDR3 length: 17 amino acids. CDR3 in DNA: TGTGCCAGCAGCTTAACCCGCGGGGCGGGTGAGTCCGAGACCCAGTACTTC. Its protein is CASSLTRGAGESETQYF.

This clone was picked up a small number of times. The V call is TRBV19, the J call TRBJ2-1, with TRBD2 matching 16 bases. The CDR3 runs to 16 residues. The germline gives CDR1 LNHDA, CDR2 SQIVND (reference sequence). After removal of 5 bases from V and 12 bases from J, the junction contained 10 bases not matched to a gene. The CDR3 region is CASSLGTSGRAHRQFF. The CDR3 coding sequence is TGTGCCAGTAGTTTAGGGACTAGCGGGAGGGCGCACCGGCAGTTCTTC.

This chain connects TRBV6-1 to TRBJ2-1; 8 positions match TRBD2. This CDR3 is 15 amino acids long. V was clipped by 6 bases and J by 1 base; unmatched bases: 5. Germline V gives CDR1 MNHNS, CDR2 SASEGT. The CDR3 DNA sequence: TGTGCCAGCAGCTCCGGGACTAGGTCCTACAATGAGCAGTTCTTC. Its translation: CASSSGTRSYNEQFF.

There are a few counts of this clone. This chain connects TRBV7-9 to TRBJ2-1, with 11 nucleotides matching TRBD2. V was pared by 4 bases and J by 8 bases, with 7 bases of the junction left unmatched. This CDR3 spans 15 amino acids. Looked up from germline, CDR1 is SEHNR and CDR2 is FQNEAQ (reference sequence). This CDR3 is CASSSTSGSFDEQFF. Here the CDR3 DNA reads TGTGCCAGCAGCTCAACTAGCGGGAGTTTCGATGAGCAGTTCTTC. Together with reference TRBV7-9 and TRBJ2-1, the CDR3 gives the full variable domain: DTGVSQNPRHKITKRGQNVTFRCDPISEHNRLYWYRQTLGQGPEFLTYFQNEAQLEKSRLLSDRFSAERPKGSFSTLEIQRTEQGDSAMYLCASSSTSGSFDEQFFGPGTRLTVL.

This clone was counted only a few times. The chain recombines TRBV4-3 with TRBJ1-4; TRBD1 agrees at 10 bases. The germline CDR1 and CDR2 sequences are LGHNA and YSLEER. The ends lost 2 bases at V and 7 bases at J; junction bases unmatched: 10. This CDR3 contains 17 residues. Written as DNA, the CDR3 is TGCGCCAGCAGCCAAAGGCCCGTCGGGACAGGGGCTGAAAAACTGTTTTTT. Translating it yields CASSQRPVGTGAEKLFF.

There are a few counts of this clone. V gene TRBV5-1 combines with J gene TRBJ2-3; D is ambiguous. The CDR3 has 11 amino acids. The V end lost 6 bases, the J end lost 4 bases, and 6 bases lay between the germline ends. Germline CDR1 is SGHRS and CDR2 is YFSETQ. This CDR3 is CASTTADTQYF. The DNA of the CDR3 is TGCGCCAGCACAACAGCAGATACGCAGTATTTT.

This chain connects TRBV7-2 to TRBJ2-7; 10 bases agree with TRBD2. The CDR3 runs 15 residues. Germline CDR1 reads SGHTA; CDR2 reads FQGNSA. The ends lost 1 base at V and 6 bases at J; junction bases unmatched: 6. The CDR3 bases are TGTGCCAGCAGCTTAGAATCTAGCGGGAGTTCCGAGCAGTACTTC. This codes for CASSLESSGSSEQYF.

This clone was observed a handful of times. This chain connects TRBV7-2 to TRBJ2-5; TRBD1 is a possible D gene (6 bases). Trimming removed 4 bases at V and 1 base at J, with 10 bases between. Germline lookup yields CDR1 SGHTA and CDR2 FQGNSA. The length of the CDR3 is 14 residues. The CDR3 loop is CASSSQGIQETQYF. The CDR3 DNA is TGTGCCAGCAGCTCGCAGGGGATCCAAGAGACCCAGTACTTC. The full variable domain, completed using reference TRBV7-2 and TRBJ2-5, is GAGVSQSPSNKVTEKGKDVELRCDPISGHTALYWYRQSLGQGLEFLIYFQGNSAPDKSGLPSDRFSAERTGGSVSTLTIQRTQQEDSAVYLCASSSQGIQETQYFGPGTRLLVL.

On this clone itself: The same CDR3 can be traced to other DNA sequences in this sample. The chain employs TRBV7-9 and TRBJ1-2; D unresolved. The germline V gene encodes CDR1 SEHNR and CDR2 FQNEAQ (reference sequence). With 1 base removed from V and 2 bases from J, the gap between germline ends came to 8 bases. CDR3 size: 14 residues. The chain's CDR3 is CASSLGPGNYGYTF. CDR3 DNA: TGTGCCAGCAGCTTAGGGCCAGGAAACTATGGCTACACCTTC.